These 23 T cell receptor beta chains were all obtained from the same sample, sequenced in a study of cytomegalovirus exposure and HLA in healthy donors. The PCR had 60 Vbeta and 13 Jbeta primers. Repertoires were generated with immunoSEQ multiplex PCR, while TCRdb's copy carries only in-frame clones and drops some. The top ten clones hold around 0.45% of a sample with 200,000 to 300,000 clones, just under 80% of them seen once. The sample was PBMCs. These TCRs come from a boy aged 5-17 years in good health and CMV-seronegative.

In nucleotides, the CDR3 is TGTGCCAGCAGTTACTGGGGACAGGGAGGTGAAGCTTTCTTT. This translates into CASSYWGQGGEAFF. This chain connects TRBV6-5 to TRBJ1-1; 9 nucleotides match TRBD1. V shed 1 base, J shed 7 bases, and the junction held 4 bases outside the gene matches. This CDR3 has 14 amino acids. Per the germline V gene, CDR1 is MNHEY and CDR2 is SVGAGI.

This clone was detected only a few times. The chain employs TRBV5-4 and TRBJ2-7; 7 bases match TRBD1. The CDR3 is 13 amino acids. Looked up from germline, CDR1 is SGHNT and CDR2 is YYREEE (reference sequence). The V segment lost 0 bases and the J segment 6 bases; nucleotides outside the gene matches: 3. This CDR3 is CASSLEAGGEQYF. The CDR3 region has the DNA TGTGCCAGCAGCTTGGAGGCAGGGGGCGAGCAGTACTTC.

J is TRBJ1-2 and V is TRBV5-1; D is uncertain. From germline, CDR1 is SGHRS and CDR2 YFSETQ. The CDR3 length is 16 residues. The germline V and J ends were trimmed by 1 base and 0 bases, with 13 bases remaining between them. The CDR3 reads CASSLLVPAANYGYTF. The CDR3 DNA follows: TGCGCCAGCAGCTTGTTGGTTCCCGCAGCTAACTATGGCTACACCTTC.

This clone turned up a few times. The same CDR3 also results from other DNA sequences found in this sample. The rearrangement links TRBV5-1 to TRBJ2-1; 8 nucleotides match TRBD1. The ends lost 4 bases at V and 2 bases at J; junction bases unmatched: 5. This CDR3 is built from 15 residues. CDR1 and CDR2 (germline): SGHRS, YFSETQ. CDR3 protein: CASSQGQGAYNEQFF. In DNA, the CDR3 is TGCGCCAGCAGCCAAGGACAGGGTGCCTACAATGAGCAGTTCTTC.

V and J are TRBV14 and TRBJ2-1; D is possibly TRBD2 (7 bases). The CDR3 is 16 residues long. Per germline, CDR1 SGHDN and CDR2 FVKESK. V was cut by 4 bases and J by 4 bases, with 17 bases left in between. The CDR3 reads CASSPLLGGAYNEQFF. The CDR3 nucleotides are TGTGCCAGCAGCCCCTTACTGGGGGGGGCTTACAATGAGCAGTTCTTC.

The rearrangement joins TRBV5-5 to TRBJ1-1; 8 bases map to TRBD1. From germline, CDR1 is SGHKS and CDR2 YYEKEE (reference sequence). V was pared by 0 bases and J by 5 bases, with 12 bases of the junction left unmatched. The CDR3 covers 17 residues. The CDR3 DNA reads TGTGCCAGCAGCTTGGTCGGGAGTGGACAGGGAGGGACTGAAGCTTTCTTT. This translates into CASSLVGSGQGGTEAFF.

The chain employs TRBV6-1 and TRBJ2-1; TRBD2 matches at 14 bases. The V gene's germline CDR1 is MNHNS and CDR2 SASEGT. V shed 8 bases and J 8 bases; nucleotides not matched to a gene: 8. The CDR3 is made up of 15 amino acids. For the CDR3, the DNA is TGTGCCAGCCGGACGGGACTAGCGGGGGTTCATGAGCAGTTCTTC. Protein: CASRTGLAGVHEQFF.

A few counts support this clone. V and J are TRBV5-1 and TRBJ1-1, with TRBD1 as a possible D gene (6 bases). The ends were cut back, 1 base at V and 8 bases at J, with 15 bases in the middle. The CDR3 loop spans 14 amino acids. CDR1 SGHRS and CDR2 YFSETQ come from the germline V gene. CDR3 DNA sequence: TGCGCCAGCAGCTTGAGAAGTGGGGGGGCCGAAGCTTTCTTT. Its translation: CASSLRSGGAEAFF. Complete variable domain (other parts from reference TRBV5-1 and TRBJ1-1): KAGVTQTPRYLIKTRGQQVTLSCSPISGHRSVSWYQQTPGQGLQFLFEYFSETQRNKGNFPGRFSGRQFSNSRSEMNVSTLELGDSALYLCASSLRSGGAEAFFGQGTRLTVV.

CDR3 region: CASSLDADNYGYTF. As DNA, the CDR3 is TGTGCCAGCAGCTTAGACGCAGATAACTATGGCTACACCTTC. V usage is TRBV11-3 and J usage is TRBJ1-2; no clear D. Trimming took off 0 bases at V and 1 base at J, with 6 bases between the two ends. The germline V gene has CDR1 SGHNT and CDR2 YENEEA. The CDR3 covers 14 residues. Using reference TRBV11-3 and TRBJ1-2 for the parts outside the CDR3, the full variable domain is EAGVVQSPRYKIIEKKQPVAFWCNPISGHNTLYWYLQNLGQGPELLIRYENEEAVDDSQLPKDRFSAERLKGVDSTLKIQPAELGDSAVYLCASSLDADNYGYTFGSGTRLTVV.

CDR3 DNA: TGTGCCAGCACGCAGGGTCGAAAGGCCAAAAACATTCAGTACTTC. Amino acid sequence: CASTQGRKAKNIQYF. V usage is TRBV6-1 and J usage is TRBJ2-4; a possible D gene is TRBD1 (5 bases). The V gene's germline CDR1 is MNHNS and CDR2 SASEGT. This CDR3 comprises 15 residues. The V end was cut by 7 bases, the J end by 1 base, with 14 bases between.

This clone was picked up one time. The chain carries TRBV27 and TRBJ1-3; D possibly corresponds to TRBD1 (5 bases). The CDR3 totals 15 residues. Germline loops: CDR1 MNHEY, CDR2 SMNVEV (reference sequence). Trimming left V 0 bases short and J 2 bases short, with 8 bases between. The CDR3 sequence is CASSLSTATGNTIYF. Written as DNA, the CDR3 is TGTGCCAGCAGTTTATCGACAGCCACTGGAAACACCATATATTTT.

The rearrangement uses TRBV6-6 and TRBJ1-1, with D unclear. The length of the CDR3 is 14 residues. Germline loops: CDR1 MNHNY, CDR2 SVGAGI (reference sequence). Trimming cost V 5 bases and J 4 bases, with 14 bases left between them. CDR3 DNA sequence: TGTGCCAGCAGTCCCTCAAGAGGGCGCACTGAAGCTTTCTTT. Translation gives CASSPSRGRTEAFF.

The V call is TRBV5-4, the J call TRBJ1-1; D perhaps matches TRBD1 (6 bases). The CDR3 has 15 amino acids. Trimming cost V 2 bases and J 0 bases, with 11 bases left between them. Germline CDR1 SGHNT, CDR2 YYREEE (reference sequence). The CDR3 protein is CASSLPGALNTEAFF. CDR3 bases: TGTGCCAGCAGCTTACCAGGGGCGTTGAACACTGAAGCTTTCTTT. Supplemented by reference TRBV5-4 and TRBJ1-1, the full variable domain reads ETGVTQSPTHLIKTRGQQVTLRCSSQSGHNTVSWYQQALGQGPQFIFQYYREEENGRGNFPPRFSGLQFPNYSSELNVNALELDDSALYLCASSLPGALNTEAFFGQGTRLTVV.

About this clone: Additional DNA sequences in this sample encode the identical CDR3. The chain uses TRBV2 and TRBJ2-5; 9 bases match TRBD1. J gave up 5 bases and V 2 bases, and 3 bases lay outside the gene matches. Germline CDR1 SNHLY, CDR2 FYNNEI. The CDR3 totals 14 residues. The CDR3 DNA reads TGTGCCAGCAGTGAATTTGGACAGGGGGAGACCCAGTACTTC. Translated, it gives CASSEFGQGETQYF.

The chain is built from TRBV5-1 and TRBJ1-5, with a possible D match to TRBD1 (6 bases). Trimming took 1 base from V and 3 from J, leaving 11 bases between them. The CDR3 covers 15 residues. CDR1 is SGHRS and CDR2 is YFSETQ in the germline V gene. The CDR3 nucleotides are TGCGCCAGCAGCTTGTTAGGGGGGGCCAATCAGCCCCAGCATTTT. Amino acid sequence: CASSLLGGANQPQHF.

This clone was observed a handful of times. This sequence joins TRBV29-1 and TRBJ2-1, with a possible D match to TRBD1 (6 bases). The CDR3 spans 15 residues. V was trimmed by 3 bases and J by 2 bases, leaving 14 bases between them. Looked up from germline, CDR1 is SQVTM and CDR2 is ANQGSEA. The CDR3 nucleotides are TGCAGCGTTGACTCCACAGGGAAGCCCTACAATGAGCAGTTCTTC. It is translated as CSVDSTGKPYNEQFF.

The chain joins TRBV19 to TRBJ1-1; a weak D match, TRBD1 (5 bases). Germline values: CDR1 LNHDA, CDR2 SQIVND (reference sequence). The CDR3 has 15 amino acids. The germline V and J ends were trimmed by 5 bases and 1 base, with 14 bases remaining between them. CDR3 DNA sequence: TGTGCCAGTAGTGTCCAGGGTCGAGGGAACACTGAAGCTTTCTTT. Amino acids: CASSVQGRGNTEAFF.

The chain has TRBV4-2 and TRBJ1-5; 9 bases align to TRBD1. The germline V gene encodes CDR1 LGHNA and CDR2 YNFKEQ. This CDR3 is 16 amino acids long. V was clipped by 0 bases and J by 2 bases; unmatched bases: 2. In DNA, the CDR3 is TGTGCCAGCAGCCAAGACACAGGGGGCGGCAATCAGCCCCAGCATTTT. The encoded protein is CASSQDTGGGNQPQHF.

This clone occurred once. V and J are TRBV6-5 and TRBJ2-6; D is unclear. V lost 6 bases and J 0 bases, leaving 9 bases between the germline ends. This CDR3 comprises 15 residues. Germline loops: CDR1 MNHEY, CDR2 SVGAGI. CDR3 sequence (DNA): TGTGCCAGCAGAAAAACACGCTCTGGGGCCAACGTCCTGACTTTC. It specifies CASRKTRSGANVLTF.

V usage is TRBV12-5 and J usage is TRBJ1-2; D not resolved. Germline values: CDR1 LGHNT, CDR2 FRNRAP. Trimming shortened V by 1 base and J by 2 bases, and 8 bases separated the two germline ends. The CDR3 spans 14 residues. The CDR3 spells CASGLGSSNYGYTF. The DNA for the CDR3 is TGTGCTAGTGGTTTGGGCAGTTCAAACTATGGCTACACCTTC.

The chain links TRBV4-1 to TRBJ2-5, with D possibly matching TRBD1 (6 bases). Germline lookup yields CDR1 MGHRA and CDR2 YSYEKL. There are 16 residues in the CDR3. V dropped 1 base and J dropped 5 bases, with 17 bases sitting between them. The CDR3 loop is CASSQVPQGPFETQYF. DNA of the CDR3: TGCGCCAGCAGCCAAGTACCCCAGGGGCCCTTCGAGACCCAGTACTTC.

The rearrangement links TRBV7-9 to TRBJ2-1, with 12 bases that match TRBD2. V dropped 3 bases and J dropped 7; count of bases not matched to a gene: 7. Germline V lookup: CDR1 SEHNR, CDR2 FQNEAQ (reference sequence). The CDR3 spans 16 residues. The CDR3 region has the DNA TGTGCCAGCAGCTTCCTAGCGGGGGGGAGGTCGAATGAGCAGTTCTTC. It specifies CASSFLAGGRSNEQFF.

The chain employs TRBV2 and TRBJ2-7; maybe TRBD1 (5 bases). Germline V CDR1 and CDR2: SNHLY, FYNNEI. The CDR3 contains 15 residues. The V and J ends lost 6 bases and 4 bases respectively, with 19 bases between them. The CDR3 sequence: CASSQRVRQTYEQYF. CDR3 in DNA: TGTGCCAGCAGCCAACGTGTTCGACAGACTTACGAGCAGTACTTC. The full variable domain, with the rest looked up from reference TRBV2 and TRBJ2-7, is EPEVTQTPSHQVTQMGQEVILRCVPISNHLYFYWYRQILGQKVEFLVSFYNNEISEKSEIFDDQFSVERPDGSNFTLKIRSTKLEDSAMYFCASSQRVRQTYEQYFGPGTRLTVT.